These 21 T cell receptor beta chains share one sample of origin, sequenced in a study of early T cells in non-severe SARS-CoV-2 infection. TCRdb passed the 5' RACE reads through MiXCR, listing each CDR3 protein once. The sample includes 45,000 to 55,000 distinct CDR3 sequences, about 9.8% of them seen just once. The specimen sequenced was whole blood. These receptors all come from an adult who was a healthcare worker with PCR-confirmed SARS-CoV-2 infection or an uninfected control (not recorded which).

A few counts support this clonotype. The chain couples TRBV6-2 or TRBV6-3 to TRBJ2-2; TRBD2 might be the D (6 bases). This CDR3 region has 14 residues. V was shortened by 6 bases and J by 3 bases, with 11 bases between the two germline ends. Looked up from germline, CDR1 is MNHEY and CDR2 is SVGEGT. The CDR3 sequence: CASRPREYTGELFF. The CDR3 DNA follows: TGTGCCAGCAGACCCCGGGAGTACACCGGGGAGCTGTTTTTT.

There are many counts of this clonotype. The chain recombines TRBV18 with TRBJ2-5; D not resolved. The CDR3 length is 12 residues. The germline gives CDR1 KGHSH, CDR2 LQKENI. Between the trimmed V and J ends, which lost 5 bases and 0 bases, there was a span of 4 bases. The DNA for the CDR3 is TGTGCCAGCTCAACGTACCAAGAGACCCAGTACTTC. Translation gives CASSTYQETQYF.

The chain recombines TRBV5-1 with TRBJ1-4; possible D gene TRBD1, 5 bases. The V gene's germline CDR1 is SGHRS and CDR2 YFSETQ. V was pared by 0 bases and J by 13 bases, with 16 bases between. The CDR3 has 14 residues. CDR3 region: CASSLGQGSQGLFF. The CDR3 coding sequence is TGCGCCAGCAGCTTGGGCCAGGGATCCCAGGGACTGTTTTTT.

V usage is TRBV19 and J usage is TRBJ2-3; D is undetermined. This CDR3 is 12 amino acids long. The germline V and J ends were trimmed by 7 bases and 0 bases, with 5 bases remaining between them. Germline-derived CDR1 and CDR2 are LNHDA and SQIVND (reference sequence). For the CDR3, the DNA is TGTGCCAGTACTTCCAGCACAGATACGCAGTATTTT. Translated, it gives CASTSSTDTQYF. Complete variable domain (other parts from reference TRBV19 and TRBJ2-3): DGGITQSPKYLFRKEGQNVTLSCEQNLNHDAMYWYRQDPGQGLRLIYYSQIVNDFQKGDIAEGYSVSREKKESFPLTVTSAQKNPTAFYLCASTSSTDTQYFGPGTRLTVL.

The sample holds many counts of this clonotype. The chain couples TRBV20-1 to TRBJ1-1, with D perhaps matching TRBD1 (6 bases). Germline lookup yields CDR1 DFQATT and CDR2 SNEGSKA (reference sequence). Trimming removed 8 bases at V and 0 bases at J, with 16 bases between. This CDR3 is built from 14 residues. This CDR3 is CSPSRGTVNTEAFF. CDR3 DNA: TGCAGTCCTTCGAGGGGGACGGTGAACACTGAAGCTTTCTTT.

This clonotype was recorded at least ten times. The V and J genes are TRBV11-2 and TRBJ2-3; 9 bases are shared with TRBD2. The CDR3 totals 15 residues. After removal of 3 bases from V and 4 bases from J, the junction contained 5 bases not matched to a gene. Germline V gives CDR1 SGHAT, CDR2 FQNNGV. This CDR3 is CASSFSGSPADTQYF. CDR3 DNA sequence: TGTGCCAGCAGCTTTAGCGGGAGTCCCGCAGATACGCAGTATTTT.

V is TRBV6-2 or TRBV6-3 and J is TRBJ2-7, with 7 nucleotides matching TRBD2. Looked up from germline, CDR1 is MNHEY and CDR2 is SVGEGT. V lost 7 bases to trimming and J lost 3 bases; unmatched junction nucleotides: 6. This CDR3 region has 13 residues. CDR3 in amino acids: CASTWTRNYEQYF. Here the CDR3 DNA reads TGTGCCAGCACTTGGACTAGGAACTACGAGCAGTACTTC.

This clonotype appeared a few times. J is TRBJ2-3 and V is TRBV11-3; no clear D gene. The CDR3 runs 13 residues. V dropped 0 bases and J dropped 6 bases, with 7 bases sitting between them. Looked up from germline, CDR1 is SGHNT and CDR2 is YENEEA. CDR3: CASSLEGWDTQYF. The CDR3 bases are TGTGCCAGCAGCTTAGAGGGGTGGGATACGCAGTATTTT.

The chain is built from TRBV10-1 and TRBJ2-4; D is possibly TRBD2 (6 bases). The ends were cut back, 3 bases at V and 3 bases at J, with 12 bases in the middle. Germline V gene sequence: CDR1 WNHNN, CDR2 SYGVQD (reference sequence). The CDR3 is made up of 15 amino acids. The CDR3 DNA follows: TGCGCCAGCAGTGAAGGAGGGGTGGTCAAAAACATTCAGTACTTC. This translates into CASSEGGVVKNIQYF.

This clonotype was seen at least ten times. The CDR3 loop is CASSLQGARPGELFF. The CDR3 DNA reads TGTGCCAGCAGCTTACAGGGGGCGCGACCCGGGGAGCTGTTTTTT. V gene TRBV9 combines with J gene TRBJ2-2; 9 bases match TRBD1. The V gene's germline CDR1 is SGDLS and CDR2 YYNGEE. The CDR3 consists of 15 residues. J gave up 6 bases and V 4 bases, and 7 bases lay outside the gene matches.

V is TRBV5-1 and J is TRBJ1-4; 9 bases map to TRBD1. V lost 3 bases, J lost 1 base, and 16 bases stayed unmatched. Germline CDR1 reads SGHRS; CDR2 reads YFSETQ. This CDR3 has 20 amino acids. CDR3 nucleotides: TGCGCCAGCAGCTCGACAACCACAGGGGGCCGACCCTTAACTAATGAAAAACTGTTTTTT. Translating it yields CASSSTTTGGRPLTNEKLFF. The entire variable domain, with the rest obtained from reference TRBV5-1 and TRBJ1-4, is as follows: KAGVTQTPRYLIKTRGQQVTLSCSPISGHRSVSWYQQTPGQGLQFLFEYFSETQRNKGNFPGRFSGRQFSNSRSEMNVSTLELGDSALYLCASSSTTTGGRPLTNEKLFFGSGTQLSVL.

The table lists this clonotype with a few counts. V is TRBV5-1 and J is TRBJ1-1; D is possibly TRBD1 (6 bases). This CDR3 contains 15 residues. Trimming removed 4 bases from V and 4 bases from J, with 17 bases in between. Germline lookup yields CDR1 SGHRS and CDR2 YFSETQ. CDR3 region: CASSPSEAGATEAFF. CDR3 DNA: TGCGCCAGCAGCCCGTCCGAGGCAGGGGCCACTGAAGCTTTCTTT.

The table lists this clonotype with a few counts. V gene TRBV18 combines with J gene TRBJ2-1, with TRBD1 matching over 9 bases. V trimming: 3 bases; J trimming: 5 bases; junction bases outside the gene matches: 8. The V gene's germline CDR1 is KGHSH and CDR2 LQKENI. This CDR3 comprises 16 residues. Here the CDR3 reads CASSPDTGGANNEQFF. CDR3 in DNA: TGTGCCAGCTCACCCGATACAGGGGGCGCGAACAATGAGCAGTTCTTC.

Only a few counts were recorded for this clonotype. The rearrangement joins TRBV7-3 to TRBJ2-2, with 7 bases that match TRBD2. CDR1 and CDR2 from the germline V gene are SGHTA and FQGTGA. The CDR3 has 17 amino acids. J was trimmed by 7 bases and V by 1 base; bases with no gene match: 12. CDR3 DNA sequence: TGTGCCAGCAGCTTAAATTCCCCTGGCGGGACTAACGGGGAGCTGTTTTTT. Its protein is CASSLNSPGGTNGELFF.

This clonotype was seen many times. J is TRBJ1-4 and V is TRBV19, with 7 bases identical to TRBD1. The CDR3 loop spans 15 amino acids. V lost 6 bases and J lost 0; bases outside the gene matches: 4. Per the germline V gene, CDR1 is LNHDA and CDR2 is SQIVND (reference sequence). This CDR3 is CASSGTAATNEKLFF. CDR3 DNA: TGTGCCAGTAGCGGGACAGCAGCAACTAATGAAAAACTGTTTTTT.

The genes are TRBV4-1 and TRBJ1-1; D is unresolved. The germline CDR1 and CDR2 sequences are MGHRA and YSYEKL. The CDR3 loop spans 14 amino acids. The germline V and J ends were trimmed by 0 bases and 4 bases, with 9 bases remaining between them. Here the CDR3 DNA reads TGCGCCAGCAGCCAAGAGCGGGGTGGCACTGAAGCTTTCTTT. It encodes CASSQERGGTEAFF.

This clonotype has just a few counts. The rearrangement links TRBV7-9 to TRBJ1-1; perhaps TRBD1 as D (6 bases). V dropped 5 bases and J dropped 0 bases, with 19 bases sitting between them. The CDR3 has 17 amino acids. The germline V gene encodes CDR1 SEHNR and CDR2 FQNEAQ (reference sequence). CDR3 region: CASSPQGRVKLNTEAFF. The CDR3 nucleotides are TGTGCCAGCAGCCCACAGGGCCGAGTTAAGCTGAACACTGAAGCTTTCTTT.

This clonotype has a count of ten or more. The gene calls are TRBV3-1 and TRBJ2-6; D is possibly TRBD1 (5 bases). V lost 3 bases, J lost 0 bases, and 18 bases lay in between. This CDR3 has 19 residues. Germline CDR1 and CDR2: LGHDT and YNNKEL (reference sequence). CDR3 in DNA: TGTGCCAGCAGCCACCGTCTTGGACAAGCCCTCTCTGGGGCCAACGTCCTGACTTTC. This codes for CASSHRLGQALSGANVLTF.

In this sample, this clonotype turned up a few times. DNA of the CDR3: TGCGCCAGCAGCTTGGCCGGGACTTCCTACAATGAGCAGTTCTTC. This translates into CASSLAGTSYNEQFF. The V gene is TRBV5-1, the J gene TRBJ2-1; possible D gene TRBD2, 6 bases. Germline V gene data show CDR1 as SGHRS and CDR2 as YFSETQ. Trimming removed 0 bases from V and 1 base from J, with 8 bases in between. The CDR3 consists of 15 residues.

This clonotype was detected many times. The chain couples TRBV25-1 to TRBJ2-7, with TRBD2 matching over 7 bases. In germline, CDR1 is MGHDK, CDR2 SYGVNS. V was clipped by 2 bases and J by 7 bases; unmatched bases: 5. CDR3 size: 13 residues. The CDR3 coding sequence is TGTGCCAGCAGTGAAGCGGGAGATGTGGAGCAGTACTTC. The encoded protein is CASSEAGDVEQYF.

This chain joins TRBV5-5 and TRBJ2-3; TRBD2 matches 9 bases. The J segment lost 2 bases and the V segment lost 4 bases, leaving 8 bases of the junction unmatched. From germline, CDR1 is SGHKS and CDR2 YYEKEE (reference sequence). The CDR3 has 16 amino acids. The CDR3 sequence: CASSPRLAAYTDTQYF. In nucleotides, the CDR3 is TGTGCCAGCAGCCCGCGACTAGCGGCGTACACAGATACGCAGTATTTT.